These T cell receptor beta chains were read from a single sample in a study of neurological immune-mediated disorders. TCRdb fed the 5' RACE reads into MiXCR, producing one record per CDR3 protein. The sample consists of about 70,000 distinct CDR3 sequences, about 3% of them appearing once. The sequenced sample was PBMCs. These receptors all stem from a woman in her fifties or sixties with multiple sclerosis. The CDR3 runs from the conserved cysteine through the conserved F or W. D genes are given only for firm matches. Clone size is shown for a subset of rows, as once, few, many or a class of expanded clone.

d_call,j_call,v_call,clone_size,cdr3_nt,cdr3_aa
-,TRBJ2-2,TRBV7-9,many,TGTGCCAGCAGCCTTCAAGAGGGAGGAGACACCGGGGAGCTGTTTTTT,CASSLQEGGDTGELFF
-,TRBJ2-7,TRBV4-3,-,TGCGCCAGCAGCCTAGAACGGAAGGGCTACGAGCAGTACTTC,CASSLERKGYEQYF
-,TRBJ2-3,TRBV5-1,many,TGCGCCAGCAGCCGGTTGGGACCACCTAGCACAGATACGCAGTATTTT,CASSRLGPPSTDTQYF
TRBD2,TRBJ2-5,TRBV24-1,many,TGTGCCACCAGTGTCATAGGACTAGCGGGGGAAGGAGAGACCCAGTACTTC,CATSVIGLAGEGETQYF
TRBD1,TRBJ1-1,TRBV14,many,TGTGCCAGCAGCCATTGGGCAGGGGGTATGAACACTGAAGCTTTCTTT,CASSHWAGGMNTEAFF
-,TRBJ1-5,TRBV5-5,many,TGTGCCAGCAGCTTGGATGCAGATCAGCCCCAGCATTTT,CASSLDADQPQHF
-,TRBJ1-1,TRBV29-1,many,TGCAGCGTTCCGTCGCGGGGGGGGATAGGCACTGAAGCTTTCTTT,CSVPSRGGIGTEAFF
TRBD1,TRBJ1-1,TRBV18,many,TGTGCCAGCTCACCACTGCAGGGGGGCCAGAACACTGAAGCTTTCTTT,CASSPLQGGQNTEAFF
-,TRBJ1-1,TRBV5-1,many,TGCGCCAGCAGCCAGACACTGAACACTGAAGCTTTCTTT,CASSQTLNTEAFF
-,TRBJ1-6,TRBV12-3/TRBV12-4,many,TGTGCCAGCAGTTCGGCAGGAAATTCACCCCTCCACTTT,CASSSAGNSPLHF
TRBD2,TRBJ2-1,TRBV5-1,many,TGCGCCAGCAGCTTGGATAGCGGGGGAAATGAGCAGTTCTTC,CASSLDSGGNEQFF
TRBD2,TRBJ2-7,TRBV18,many,TGTGCCAGCTCACAGGGACTAGCGGATTTATACGAGCAGTACTTC,CASSQGLADLYEQYF
-,TRBJ1-6,TRBV29-1,many,TGCAGCGTTGGGAACTACCCGGGGTCACCCCTCCACTTT,CSVGNYPGSPLHF
-,TRBJ2-5,TRBV7-2,many,TGTGCCAGCAGCCCTTATCTAGGGGGGGAGGGAAAAGAGACCCAGTACTTC,CASSPYLGGEGKETQYF
TRBD2,TRBJ2-7,TRBV6-2/TRBV6-3,many,TGTGCCAGCAGACCGGGACTAGCGGGAATTACTTTCTACGAGCAGTACTTC,CASRPGLAGITFYEQYF
-,TRBJ1-5,TRBV5-1,many,TGCGCCAGCAGCGAAGGGGATCCCAATCAGCCCCAGCATTTT,CASSEGDPNQPQHF
TRBD1,TRBJ1-1,TRBV20-1,many,TGCAGTGCTCCACGACAGGGATGGGACACTGAAGCTTTCTTT,CSAPRQGWDTEAFF
-,TRBJ2-5,TRBV20-1,many,TGCAGTGCTGCCGGGACGGTACAAGAGACCCAGTACTTC,CSAAGTVQETQYF
-,TRBJ1-1,TRBV5-1,many,TGCGCCAGCAGCTTGGGGGGACGGGGAATGAACACTGAAGCTTTCTTT,CASSLGGRGMNTEAFF
-,TRBJ2-7,TRBV4-3,many,TGCGCCAGCAGCCAAGTCGAACGGGGCTACGAGCAGTACTTC,CASSQVERGYEQYF
TRBD2,TRBJ2-3,TRBV20-1,-,TGCAGTGCTCTAGCGGGGGGGTTCGCAGATACGCAGTATTTT,CSALAGGFADTQYF
TRBD1,TRBJ2-3,TRBV5-1,many,TGCGCCAGCAGAGAACAGGGGGCGACGTCCCCAGATACGCAGTATTTT,CASREQGATSPDTQYF
-,TRBJ1-2,TRBV4-3,many,TGCGCCAGCAGCCAAGACGGGAGGGTGGGGGATGGCTACACCTTC,CASSQDGRVGDGYTF
TRBD1,TRBJ1-2,TRBV20-1,many,TGCAGTGCTTCATATGGACAGGGGACAAAAGGCTACACCTTC,CSASYGQGTKGYTF
-,TRBJ2-3,TRBV12-3/TRBV12-4,many,TGTGCCAGCAGGGTTAGCGGACGCACAGATACGCAGTATTTT,CASRVSGRTDTQYF
-,TRBJ1-4,TRBV27,many,TGTGCCGCCGCCCCCCAGGCTAATGAAAAACTGTTTTTT,CAAAPQANEKLFF
TRBD1,TRBJ1-1,TRBV5-1,many,TGCGCCAGCAGCAAACGACGACAGGGGGGCGGCACTGAAGCTTTCTTT,CASSKRRQGGGTEAFF
TRBD1,TRBJ1-1,TRBV12-3/TRBV12-4,many,TGTGCCAGCAGCCGCGACAGGGGCCTTGAAGCTTTCTTT,CASSRDRGLEAFF
-,TRBJ2-2,TRBV7-9,many,TGTGCCAGCAGCCCTCCTCAGGGGAGAGCCGGGGAGCTGTTTTTT,CASSPPQGRAGELFF
-,TRBJ2-5,TRBV7-3,many,TGTGCCAGCAGCTTAAGACAGCAAGAGACCCAGTACTTC,CASSLRQQETQYF
TRBD2,TRBJ2-3,TRBV7-8,many,TGTGCCAGCAGCTCCCTAGCGGGAGGATACACAGATACGCAGTATTTT,CASSSLAGGYTDTQYF
TRBD2,TRBJ2-1,TRBV7-6,many,TGTGCCAGCAGCTCACGACTAGCGGGAAAGAATGAGCAGTTCTTC,CASSSRLAGKNEQFF
-,TRBJ2-1,TRBV20-1,medium-sized,TGCAGTTCTAACCCAGGCAGCTCCTACAATGAGCAGTTCTTC,CSSNPGSSYNEQFF
-,TRBJ1-1,TRBV5-1,few,TGCGCCAGCAGCTTGGTTCCGGGCGAGAACACTGAAGCTTTCTTT,CASSLVPGENTEAFF
-,TRBJ2-7,TRBV29-1,many,TGCAGCGTTGGGGCAGACTACGAGCAGTACTTC,CSVGADYEQYF
-,TRBJ2-1,TRBV5-1,many,TGCGCCAGCAGCGGGGGAACAGGGCTCAATGAGCAGTTCTTC,CASSGGTGLNEQFF
TRBD1,TRBJ2-5,TRBV29-1,-,TGCAGCGTTGGACAGGGGACCCAAGAGACCCAGTACTTC,CSVGQGTQETQYF
-,TRBJ2-5,TRBV5-1,many,TGCGCCAGCAGGAACGGGCCTCAAGAGACCCAGTACTTC,CASRNGPQETQYF
TRBD1,TRBJ2-7,TRBV15,many,TGTGCCACCAGCAGGGATTTAGGACAGGGTGTCGAGCAGTACTTC,CATSRDLGQGVEQYF
TRBD2,TRBJ2-3,TRBV20-1,many,TGCAGTGCTAGAGTCTACTTAGCGGGGGACGTCACAGATACGCAGTATTTT,CSARVYLAGDVTDTQYF
TRBD1,TRBJ1-2,TRBV12-3/TRBV12-4,many,TGTGCCAGCAGGAGTCAGGGGGCGGGGTATGGCTACACCTTC,CASRSQGAGYGYTF
TRBD2,TRBJ2-1,TRBV5-1,many,TGCGCCAGCAGCTTGTTTCCTAGCGGAGACAATGAGCAGTTCTTC,CASSLFPSGDNEQFF
-,TRBJ2-2,TRBV11-3,many,TGTGCCAGCAGCTCTTCCTTACGGGGTCGGGGGAACACCGGGGAGCTGTTTTTT,CASSSSLRGRGNTGELFF
-,TRBJ2-3,TRBV6-2/TRBV6-3,many,TGTGCCAGCAGCCAGTTGGATACGCAGTATTTT,CASSQLDTQYF
-,TRBJ2-7,TRBV20-1,many,TGCAGTGCTAGGCCCGGGGCTTACGAGCAGTACTTC,CSARPGAYEQYF
-,TRBJ1-1,TRBV5-1,many,TGCGCCAGCAGCTTGACAGGGCAGGCCACTGAAGCTTTCTTT,CASSLTGQATEAFF
-,TRBJ2-1,TRBV5-1,many,TGCGCCAGCAGCGGAAGGGAGAGCTCCTACAATGAGCAGTTCTTC,CASSGRESSYNEQFF
-,TRBJ1-1,TRBV6-4,many,TGTGCCAGCAGTGTCTACCCGCGCGGACCAGAAGCTTTCTTT,CASSVYPRGPEAFF
-,TRBJ2-5,TRBV12-3/TRBV12-4,many,TGTGCCAGCAGTAACCCCGTGGTGGAGACCCAGTACTTC,CASSNPVVETQYF
-,TRBJ2-1,TRBV20-1,many,TGCAGTGCAACCCTACACGGGGGGCCGGGGGATGAGCAGTTCTTC,CSATLHGGPGDEQFF